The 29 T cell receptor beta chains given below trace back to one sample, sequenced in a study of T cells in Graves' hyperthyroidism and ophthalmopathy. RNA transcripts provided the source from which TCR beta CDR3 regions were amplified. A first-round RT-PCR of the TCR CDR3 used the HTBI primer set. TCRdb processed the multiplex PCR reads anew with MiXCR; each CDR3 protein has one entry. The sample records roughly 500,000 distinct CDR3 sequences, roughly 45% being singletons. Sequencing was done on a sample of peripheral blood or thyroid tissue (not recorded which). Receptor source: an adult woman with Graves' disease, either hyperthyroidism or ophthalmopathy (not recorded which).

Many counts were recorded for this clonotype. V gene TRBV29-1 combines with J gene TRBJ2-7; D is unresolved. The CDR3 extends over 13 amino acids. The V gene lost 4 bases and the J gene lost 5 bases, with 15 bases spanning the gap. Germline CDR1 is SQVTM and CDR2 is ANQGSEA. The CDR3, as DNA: TGCAGCGTTGTTAGAGGCGGCGCGGACGAGCAGTACTTC. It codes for CSVVRGGADEQYF.

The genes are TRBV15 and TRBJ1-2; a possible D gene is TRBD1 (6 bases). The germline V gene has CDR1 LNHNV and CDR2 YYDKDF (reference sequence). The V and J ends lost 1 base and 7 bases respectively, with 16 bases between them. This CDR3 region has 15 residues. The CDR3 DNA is TGTGCCACCAGCAGAGTTGGGCTCGGGACATCTGGCTACACCTTC. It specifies CATSRVGLGTSGYTF.

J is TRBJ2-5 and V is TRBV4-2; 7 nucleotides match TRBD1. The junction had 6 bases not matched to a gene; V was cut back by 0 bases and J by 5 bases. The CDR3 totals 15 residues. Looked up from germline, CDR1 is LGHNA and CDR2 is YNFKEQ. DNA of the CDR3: TGTGCCAGCAGCCAAGATCGGACAGGAGTGGAGACCCAGTACTTC. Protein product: CASSQDRTGVETQYF.

CDR3 loop: CASSPRGTQYF. The DNA for the CDR3 is TGTGCCAGCAGCCCCAGGGGTACCCAGTACTTC. The V and J genes are TRBV7-9 and TRBJ2-5, with a tentative D call TRBD1 (6 bases). V was pared by 5 bases and J by 8 bases, with 9 bases between. Germline V gives CDR1 SEHNR, CDR2 FQNEAQ (reference sequence). The CDR3 has 11 residues.

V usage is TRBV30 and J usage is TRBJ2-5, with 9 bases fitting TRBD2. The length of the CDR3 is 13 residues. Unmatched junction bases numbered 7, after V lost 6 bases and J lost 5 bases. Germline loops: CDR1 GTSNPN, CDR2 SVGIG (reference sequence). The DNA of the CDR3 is TGTGCCTGCTCTTCGGGACTAGCTGAGACCCAGTACTTC. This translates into CACSSGLAETQYF.

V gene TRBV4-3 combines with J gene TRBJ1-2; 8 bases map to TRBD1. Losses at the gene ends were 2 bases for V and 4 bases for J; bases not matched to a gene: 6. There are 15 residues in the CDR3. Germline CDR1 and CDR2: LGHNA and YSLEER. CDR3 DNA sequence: TGCGCCAGCAGCCAACTCGGGACAGGAGGCTATGGCTACACCTTC. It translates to CASSQLGTGGYGYTF.

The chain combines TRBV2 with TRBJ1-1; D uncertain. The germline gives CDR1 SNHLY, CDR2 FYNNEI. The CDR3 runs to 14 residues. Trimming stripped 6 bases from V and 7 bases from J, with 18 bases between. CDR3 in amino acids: CASRGLAGDGEAFF. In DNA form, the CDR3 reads TGTGCCAGCAGAGGACTAGCGGGAGACGGTGAAGCTTTCTTT.

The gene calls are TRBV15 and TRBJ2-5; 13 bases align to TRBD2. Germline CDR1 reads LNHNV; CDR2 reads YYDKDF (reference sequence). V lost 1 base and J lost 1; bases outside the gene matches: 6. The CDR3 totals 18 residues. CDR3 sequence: CATSRGRTSGRGQETQYF. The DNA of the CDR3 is TGTGCCACCAGCAGAGGCCGAACTAGCGGGAGGGGCCAAGAGACCCAGTACTTC. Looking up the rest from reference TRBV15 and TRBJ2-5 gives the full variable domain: DAMVIQNPRYQVTQFGKPVTLSCSQTLNHNVMYWYQQKSSQAPKLLFHYYDKDFNNEADTPDNFQSRRPNTSFCFLDIRSPGLGDTAMYLCATSRGRTSGRGQETQYFGPGTRLLVL.

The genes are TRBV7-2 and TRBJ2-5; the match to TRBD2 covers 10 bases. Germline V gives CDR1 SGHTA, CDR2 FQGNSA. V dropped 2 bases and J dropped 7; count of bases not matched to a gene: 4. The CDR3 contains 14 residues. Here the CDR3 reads CASSLLAGDVTQYF. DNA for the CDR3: TGTGCCAGCAGCTTACTAGCGGGGGACGTGACCCAGTACTTC.

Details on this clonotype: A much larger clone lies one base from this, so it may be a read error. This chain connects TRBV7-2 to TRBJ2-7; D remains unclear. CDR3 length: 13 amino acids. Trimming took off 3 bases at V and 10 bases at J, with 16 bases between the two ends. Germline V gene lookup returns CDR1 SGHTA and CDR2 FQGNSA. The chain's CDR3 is CTSSLDLGLRQYF. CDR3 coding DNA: TGTACCAGCAGCTTGGATCTGGGTCTAAGACAGTACTTC.

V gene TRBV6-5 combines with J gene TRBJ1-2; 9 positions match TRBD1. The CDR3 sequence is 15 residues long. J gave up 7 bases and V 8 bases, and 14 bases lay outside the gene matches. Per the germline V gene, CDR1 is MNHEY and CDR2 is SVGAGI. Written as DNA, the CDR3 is TGTGCCAGCCGAGAACTCGGGACAGGGAATAGTGGCTACACCTTC. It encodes CASRELGTGNSGYTF.

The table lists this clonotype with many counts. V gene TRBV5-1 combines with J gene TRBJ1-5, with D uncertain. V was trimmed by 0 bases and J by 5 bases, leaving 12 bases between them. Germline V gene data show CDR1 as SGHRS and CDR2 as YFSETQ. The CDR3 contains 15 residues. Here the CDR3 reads CASSLEGYPDQPQHF. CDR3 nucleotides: TGCGCCAGCAGCTTGGAGGGCTACCCAGATCAGCCCCAGCATTTT.

CDR3 region: CSVEFSSITDTQYF. For the CDR3, the DNA is TGCAGCGTTGAGTTTAGCTCGATCACAGATACGCAGTATTTT. This sequence joins TRBV29-1 and TRBJ2-3; D not certain. Germline loops: CDR1 SQVTM, CDR2 ANQGSEA. The V end was cut by 3 bases, the J end by 2 bases, with 12 bases between. This CDR3 has 14 residues.

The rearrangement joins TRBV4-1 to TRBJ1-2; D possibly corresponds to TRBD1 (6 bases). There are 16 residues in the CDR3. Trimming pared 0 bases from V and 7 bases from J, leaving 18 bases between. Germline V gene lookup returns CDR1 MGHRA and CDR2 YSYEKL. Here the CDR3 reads CASSQEGAVLGGGYTF. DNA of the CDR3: TGCGCCAGCAGCCAAGAAGGGGCAGTCTTAGGGGGTGGCTACACCTTC.

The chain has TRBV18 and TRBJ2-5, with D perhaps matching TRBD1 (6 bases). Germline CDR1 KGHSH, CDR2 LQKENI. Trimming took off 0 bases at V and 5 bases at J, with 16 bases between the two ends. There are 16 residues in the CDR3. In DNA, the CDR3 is TGTGCCAGCTCACCACCGGGATCGCTGAGGGGGGAGACCCAGTACTTC. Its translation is CASSPPGSLRGETQYF.

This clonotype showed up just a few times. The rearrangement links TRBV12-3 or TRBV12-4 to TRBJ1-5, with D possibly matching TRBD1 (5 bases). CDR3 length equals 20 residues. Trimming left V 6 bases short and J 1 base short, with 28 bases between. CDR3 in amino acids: CASSSSFNGGALGSNQPQHF. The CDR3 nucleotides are TGTGCCAGCAGCTCTTCTTTTAACGGCGGGGCCCTGGGGAGCAATCAGCCCCAGCATTTT.

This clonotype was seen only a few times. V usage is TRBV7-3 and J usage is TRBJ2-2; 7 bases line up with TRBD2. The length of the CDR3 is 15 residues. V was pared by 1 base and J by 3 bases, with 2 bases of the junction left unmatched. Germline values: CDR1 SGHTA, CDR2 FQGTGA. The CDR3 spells CASSLMAGDTGELFF. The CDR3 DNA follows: TGTGCCAGCAGCTTAATGGCGGGAGACACCGGGGAGCTGTTTTTT.

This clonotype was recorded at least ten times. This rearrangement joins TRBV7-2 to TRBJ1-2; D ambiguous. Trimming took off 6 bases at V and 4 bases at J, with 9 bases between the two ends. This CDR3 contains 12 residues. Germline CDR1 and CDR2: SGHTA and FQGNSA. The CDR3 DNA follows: TGTGCCAGCAGTCTAATGGGCTATGGCTACACCTTC. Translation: CASSLMGYGYTF.

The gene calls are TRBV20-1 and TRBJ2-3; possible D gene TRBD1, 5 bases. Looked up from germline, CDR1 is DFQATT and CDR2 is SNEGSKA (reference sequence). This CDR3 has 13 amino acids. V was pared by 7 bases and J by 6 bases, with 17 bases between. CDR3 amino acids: CSGIFQGSDTQYF. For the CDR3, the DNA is TGCAGTGGGATCTTTCAGGGAAGTGATACGCAGTATTTT.

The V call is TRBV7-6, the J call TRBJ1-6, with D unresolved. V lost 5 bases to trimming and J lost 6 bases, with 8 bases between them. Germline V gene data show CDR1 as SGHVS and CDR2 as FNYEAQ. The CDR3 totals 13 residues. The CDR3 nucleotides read TGTGCCAGCAGCATGTTTACTAATTCACCCCTCCACTTT. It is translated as CASSMFTNSPLHF.

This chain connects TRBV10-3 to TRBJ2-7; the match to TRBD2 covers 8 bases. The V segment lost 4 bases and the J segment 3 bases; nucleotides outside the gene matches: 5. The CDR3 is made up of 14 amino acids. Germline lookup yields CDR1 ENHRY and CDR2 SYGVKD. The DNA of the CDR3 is TGTGCCATCAGTGGGGGGACTAGGAGCTACGAGCAGTACTTC. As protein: CAISGGTRSYEQYF.

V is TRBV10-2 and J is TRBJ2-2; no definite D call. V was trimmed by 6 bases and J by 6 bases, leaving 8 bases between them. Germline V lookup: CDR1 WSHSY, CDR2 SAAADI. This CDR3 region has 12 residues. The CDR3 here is CASSPTAGELFF. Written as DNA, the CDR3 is TGCGCCAGCAGCCCCACAGCCGGGGAGCTGTTTTTT.

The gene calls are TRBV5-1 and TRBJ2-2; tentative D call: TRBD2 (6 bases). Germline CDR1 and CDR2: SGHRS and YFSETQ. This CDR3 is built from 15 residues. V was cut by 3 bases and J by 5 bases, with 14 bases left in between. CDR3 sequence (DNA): TGCGCCAGCAGCTCCGCGCGGGGTTATACCGGGGAGCTGTTTTTT. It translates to CASSSARGYTGELFF.

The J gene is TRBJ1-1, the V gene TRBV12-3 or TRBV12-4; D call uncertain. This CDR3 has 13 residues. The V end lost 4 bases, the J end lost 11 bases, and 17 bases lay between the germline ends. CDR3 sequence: CASSSSGTGGAFF. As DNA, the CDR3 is TGTGCCAGCAGTTCTTCTGGAACGGGTGGGGCTTTCTTT.

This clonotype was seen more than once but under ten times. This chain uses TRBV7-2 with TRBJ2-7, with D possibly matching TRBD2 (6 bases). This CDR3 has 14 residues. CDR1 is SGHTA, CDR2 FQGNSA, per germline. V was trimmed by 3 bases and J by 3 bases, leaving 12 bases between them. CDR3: CASSLGLLNYEQYF. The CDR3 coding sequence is TGTGCCAGCAGCTTGGGACTTTTAAACTACGAGCAGTACTTC.

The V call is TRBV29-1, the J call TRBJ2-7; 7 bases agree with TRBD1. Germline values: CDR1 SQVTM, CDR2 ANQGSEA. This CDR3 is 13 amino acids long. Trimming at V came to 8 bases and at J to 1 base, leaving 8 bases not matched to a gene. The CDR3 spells CSSDQGVSYEQYF. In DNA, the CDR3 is TGCAGCAGTGATCAGGGGGTGTCCTACGAGCAGTACTTC.

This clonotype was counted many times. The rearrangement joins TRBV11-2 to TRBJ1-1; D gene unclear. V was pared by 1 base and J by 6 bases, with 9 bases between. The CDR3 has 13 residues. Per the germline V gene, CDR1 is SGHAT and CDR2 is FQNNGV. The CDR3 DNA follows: TGTGCCAGCAGCTTAGCGGCTAGGGCTGAAGCTTTCTTT. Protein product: CASSLAARAEAFF. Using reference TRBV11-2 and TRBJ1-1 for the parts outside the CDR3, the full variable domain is EAGVAQSPRYKIIEKRQSVAFWCNPISGHATLYWYQQILGQGPKLLIQFQNNGVVDDSQLPKDRFSAERLKGVDSTLKIQPAKLEDSAVYLCASSLAARAEAFFGQGTRLTVV.

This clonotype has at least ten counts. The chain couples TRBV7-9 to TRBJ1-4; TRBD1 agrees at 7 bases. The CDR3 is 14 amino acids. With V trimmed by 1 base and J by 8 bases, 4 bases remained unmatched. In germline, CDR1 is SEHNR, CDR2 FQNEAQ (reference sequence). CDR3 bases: TGTGCCAGCAGCTTAGTAACACAGGGGGAAAAACTGTTTTTT. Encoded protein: CASSLVTQGEKLFF.

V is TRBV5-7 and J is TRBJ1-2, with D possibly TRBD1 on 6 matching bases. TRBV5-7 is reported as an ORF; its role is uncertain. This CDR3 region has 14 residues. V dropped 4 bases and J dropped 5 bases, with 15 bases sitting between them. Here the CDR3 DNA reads TGTGCCAGCAGCCCGAATGGAGGGGGATATGGCTACACCTTC. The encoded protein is CASSPNGGGYGYTF.